What follows are 6 T cell receptor beta chains derived from one specimen sequenced in a study of type 1 and type 2 diabetes patients. The PCR template was genomic DNA. Amplification of the beta chain CDR3 used 30 forward and 13 reverse multiplex primers. TCRdb called the multiplex PCR reads again in MiXCR, with one record for every CDR3 protein. The sample contains fewer than 300,000 distinct CDR3 sequences, over 45% of which appear only once. The sequenced sample consisted of peripheral blood mononuclear cells (PBMCs). These receptors were collected from a man between 18 and 35 years old with type 2 diabetes.

This clonotype was counted many times. The V call is TRBV10-3, the J call TRBJ2-7, with TRBD1 identical over 8 bases. Trimming took 10 bases from V and 3 from J; bases not matched to a gene: 8. This CDR3 comprises 13 residues. Germline V CDR1 and CDR2: ENHRY, SYGVKD. Written as DNA, the CDR3 is TGTGCCACCTCCCGACAGGGGTTCTACGAGCAGTACTTC. Translation: CATSRQGFYEQYF.

The chain carries TRBV19 and TRBJ2-5; D may correspond to TRBD1 or TRBD2 (6 bases each). The CDR3 has 14 amino acids. Germline V lookup: CDR1 LNHDA, CDR2 SQIVND (reference sequence). V was clipped by 5 bases and J by 2 bases, with 12 bases between them. This CDR3 is CASSWGAEQETQYF. The CDR3 DNA is TGTGCCAGTAGTTGGGGGGCGGAACAAGAGACCCAGTACTTC.

Regarding this clonotype: This may come from a read error, since a much larger clone is one base off. V gene TRBV11-2 combines with J gene TRBJ2-5; TRBD1 is a possible D gene (6 bases). Deletions cut 5 bases from V and 2 bases from J, with 9 bases between. Germline assignment: CDR1 SGHAT and CDR2 FQNNGV. The CDR3 length is 13 residues. The CDR3 sequence: CASSHGQQETQYF. The CDR3 DNA is TGTGCCAGCAGCCACGGACAGCAAGAGACCCAGTACTTC.

This clonotype appeared many times. This rearrangement joins TRBV19 to TRBJ1-1; D perhaps matches TRBD1 (6 bases). V was shortened by 9 bases and J by 1 base, with 9 bases between the two germline ends. Germline V CDR1 and CDR2: LNHDA, SQIVND (reference sequence). This CDR3 region has 12 residues. CDR3 bases: TGTGCCAGCGCGACAGGGAACACTGAAGCTTTCTTT. This gives the protein CASATGNTEAFF.

The CDR3 bases are TGTGCCAGCAGTTTGGCGGGTGGTGGGCCCCAGCATTTT. This gives the protein CASSLAGGGPQHF. This chain links TRBV12-3 or TRBV12-4 with TRBJ1-5; unclear D gene. This CDR3 has 13 residues. V was shortened by 3 bases and J by 9 bases, with 12 bases between the two germline ends.

This clonotype was seen a handful of times. The chain uses TRBV2 and TRBJ1-1; D is ambiguous. The CDR3 is 14 amino acids. With 8 bases removed from V and 1 base from J, the gap between germline ends came to 14 bases. The germline gives CDR1 SNHLY, CDR2 FYNNEI. The CDR3 loop reads CASQVLLKNTEAFF. The CDR3 nucleotides read TGTGCCAGCCAAGTTCTGTTAAAGAACACTGAAGCTTTCTTT.